This is a list of T cell receptor beta chains from one sample in a study of Graves' ophthalmopathy and Graves' hyperthyroidism. MiXCR was run by TCRdb on the multiplex PCR reads, yielding one entry per CDR3 protein. The profile shows about 160,000 distinct CDR3 sequences, 30% to 45% of them singletons. The source material was peripheral blood. The receptors shown here come from a woman aged 40 to 55 with Graves' ophthalmopathy. The CDR3 runs from the conserved cysteine through the conserved F or W. The order of the fields is V gene, D gene, clone size, J gene, CDR3 DNA, CDR3 protein. D genes are given only for firm matches. Not every row has a clone size; where given, it reads once, few, many or a size class.

v_call: TRBV6-2/TRBV6-3; d_call: TRBD1; clone_size: many; j_call: TRBJ1-5; cdr3_nt: TGTGCCAGTGACAGGGGAACGTGGTCCCAGCATTTT; cdr3_aa: CASDRGTWSQHF
v_call: TRBV20-1; d_call: NA; clone_size: NA; j_call: TRBJ2-5; cdr3_nt: TGCAGTGCTAGAGTTATCTACAGGGGAGGAGAGACCCAGTACTTC; cdr3_aa: CSARVIYRGGETQYF
v_call: TRBV7-2; d_call: NA; clone_size: once; j_call: TRBJ1-1; cdr3_nt: TGTGCCAGCAGCTTCGGACAGACCAGGAACACTGAAGCTTTCTTT; cdr3_aa: CASSFGQTRNTEAFF
v_call: TRBV10-3; d_call: NA; clone_size: NA; j_call: TRBJ2-5; cdr3_nt: TGTGCCATCAGTGGGTCCCCTAGGGAAGCCCAAGAGACCCAGTACTTC; cdr3_aa: CAISGSPREAQETQYF
v_call: TRBV20-1; d_call: NA; clone_size: many; j_call: TRBJ2-5; cdr3_nt: TGCAGTGCTAGAGATCGCCAGGGTAGAGGAGAGACCCAGTACTTC; cdr3_aa: CSARDRQGRGETQYF
v_call: TRBV10-3; d_call: NA; clone_size: many; j_call: TRBJ1-2; cdr3_nt: TGTGCCATCAGTGGGCCGGGACACCAATCGGGCCGGATTAGCTTCGGCTACACCTTC; cdr3_aa: CAISGPGHQSGRISFGYTF
v_call: TRBV6-2/TRBV6-3; d_call: NA; clone_size: NA; j_call: TRBJ1-2; cdr3_nt: TGTGCCAGCAGCCACGCTCCCGAGTTACCCTCTTATGGCTACACCTTC; cdr3_aa: CASSHAPELPSYGYTF
v_call: TRBV12-3/TRBV12-4; d_call: TRBD2; clone_size: NA; j_call: TRBJ2-5; cdr3_nt: TGTGCCAGCAGTTTAGCGGGAGGGCCAGCGGAGACCCAGTACTTC; cdr3_aa: CASSLAGGPAETQYF
v_call: TRBV28; d_call: TRBD1; clone_size: NA; j_call: TRBJ2-7; cdr3_nt: TGTGCCAGCAGTTCGACGATAGACAGGGGGCACTCCTACGAGCAGTACTTC; cdr3_aa: CASSSTIDRGHSYEQYF
v_call: TRBV29-1; d_call: NA; clone_size: many; j_call: TRBJ1-5; cdr3_nt: TGCAGCGTTGCCCCGGGGGGCAATCAGCCCCAGCATTTT; cdr3_aa: CSVAPGGNQPQHF
v_call: TRBV24-1; d_call: NA; clone_size: many; j_call: TRBJ1-1; cdr3_nt: TGTGCCACCAGTGGAGGCTCGAACACTGAAGCTTTCTTT; cdr3_aa: CATSGGSNTEAFF
v_call: TRBV6-5; d_call: NA; clone_size: NA; j_call: TRBJ1-1; cdr3_nt: TGTGCCAGCAGTTTTGGACGGGCGAACACTGAAGCTTTCTTT; cdr3_aa: CASSFGRANTEAFF